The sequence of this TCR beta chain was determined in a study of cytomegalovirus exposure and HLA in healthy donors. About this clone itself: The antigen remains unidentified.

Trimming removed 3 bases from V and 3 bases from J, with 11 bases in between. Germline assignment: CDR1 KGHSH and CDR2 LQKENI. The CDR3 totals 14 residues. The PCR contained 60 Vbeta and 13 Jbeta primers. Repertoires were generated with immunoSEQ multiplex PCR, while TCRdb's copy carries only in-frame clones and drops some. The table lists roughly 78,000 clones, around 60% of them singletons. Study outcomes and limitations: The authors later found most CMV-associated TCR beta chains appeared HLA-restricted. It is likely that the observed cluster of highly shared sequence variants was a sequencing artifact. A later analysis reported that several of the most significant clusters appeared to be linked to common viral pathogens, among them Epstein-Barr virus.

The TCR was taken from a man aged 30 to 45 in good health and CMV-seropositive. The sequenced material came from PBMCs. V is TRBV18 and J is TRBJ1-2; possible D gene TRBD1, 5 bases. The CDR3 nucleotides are TGTGCCAGCTCACCCGGGGGAGCCTACTATGGCTACACCTTC. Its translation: CASSPGGAYYGYTF.